This TCR beta chain was captured by sequencing in a study of PD-1 blockade in classical Hodgkin lymphoma. Turning to the study itself: Intravenous nivolumab at 3 mg/kg was given to patients every 2 weeks.

V lost 2 bases and J lost 0, with 7 bases in between. This CDR3 has 14 amino acids. Germline CDR1 reads SGHDT; CDR2 reads YYEEEE. Autologous stem cell transplantation was followed by relapse in every patient, and brentuximab vedotin exposure varied. CD8+ T cells were isolated from thawed PBMCs by magnetic negative selection. In regard to this clone: The antigen is undetermined.

Clones were read by immunoSEQ multiplex PCR, and TCRdb kept only the in-frame ones, dropping some. Of fewer than 30,000 clones listed, approximately 86% are singletons. Overall study results and limits: Causes of the repertoire differences remain undefined, possibly disease activity or prior therapy.

The specimen was CD8+ T cells from blood, collected at baseline. The receptor's source is a human donor with classical Hodgkin lymphoma. This chain uses TRBV5-6 with TRBJ2-3; D is perhaps TRBD2 (6 bases). The CDR3 region is CASSFGGSTDTQYF. The CDR3 coding sequence is TGTGCCAGCAGCTTTGGAGGGAGCACAGATACGCAGTATTTT.